The 15 T cell receptor beta chains presented below share a single source sample, sequenced in a study of shared clonotypes between healthy human individuals (dated by TCRdb to between 2020 and 2021). The receptor library was made with the immunoSEQ multiplex PCR assay. TCRdb retrieved this table from immuneACCESS and kept in-frame rearrangements only. Not all clones are present; in checked studies, unresolved V genes account for under half, and no reason is known for the remainder. The sample table contains under 1 million clones; only one count was recorded for approximately 97% of them. The top ten clones comprise less than 0.25% of the sample. CD8 naive samples consisted of CD45RO-negative cells that were positively selected for CCR7, yielding a CD45RA+CCR7+ population without TemRA cells. Material for sequencing was naive CD8+ T cells sorted from blood. The cell subset or site label on this specimen signifies: CD45RA+CCR7+. These receptors were collected from a man aged 25-45 years in good health.

In this sample, this clone turned up once. The V and J genes are TRBV11-3 and TRBJ2-2; TRBD1 agrees at 10 bases. Per the germline V gene, CDR1 is SGHNT and CDR2 is YENEEA. The CDR3 is 15 residues long. Trimming took 4 bases from V and 7 from J; bases not matched to a gene: 6. The CDR3 protein is CASSSGQGLIGELFF. The CDR3 DNA reads TGTGCCAGCAGCTCGGGACAGGGGTTGATCGGGGAGCTGTTTTTT. Supplemented by reference TRBV11-3 and TRBJ2-2, the full variable domain reads EAGVVQSPRYKIIEKKQPVAFWCNPISGHNTLYWYLQNLGQGPELLIRYENEEAVDDSQLPKDRFSAERLKGVDSTLKIQPAELGDSAVYLCASSSGQGLIGELFFGEGSRLTVL.

The sample holds one count of this clone. The gene calls are TRBV30 and TRBJ2-5; 9 nucleotides align to TRBD1. The germline V gene encodes CDR1 GTSNPN and CDR2 SVGIG (reference sequence). With 2 bases clipped from V and 5 bases from J, the junction kept 9 bases outside the gene matches. CDR3 length equals 15 residues. CDR3 loop: CAWSLETGGPETQYF. The CDR3 DNA reads TGTGCCTGGAGTCTCGAGACAGGGGGACCGGAGACCCAGTACTTC.

The chain recombines TRBV7-8 with TRBJ2-3; TRBD2 matches 7 bases. Germline trimming cut 4 bases from V and 2 bases from J; bases unmatched to any gene: 6. The germline gives CDR1 SGHVS, CDR2 FQNEAQ. CDR3 length equals 15 residues. The CDR3 reads CASSSERDYTDTQYF. The CDR3 coding sequence is TGTGCCAGCAGCTCCGAGCGGGACTACACAGATACGCAGTATTTT. The variable domain in full, completed from reference TRBV7-8 and TRBJ2-3, reads GAGVSQSPRYKVAKRGQDVALRCDPISGHVSLFWYQQALGQGPEFLTYFQNEAQLDKSGLPSDRFFAERPEGSVSTLKIQRTQQEDSAVYLCASSSERDYTDTQYFGPGTRLTVL.

The chain employs TRBV2 and TRBJ2-7, with a tentative D call TRBD1 (5 bases). This CDR3 region has 12 residues. Trimming shortened V by 6 bases and J by 5 bases, and 11 bases separated the two germline ends. The germline CDR1 and CDR2 sequences are SNHLY and FYNNEI. The DNA for the CDR3 is TGTGCCAGCAGGTCCAGGGTCAACGAGCAGTACTTC. As protein: CASRSRVNEQYF.

The V gene is TRBV7-9, the J gene TRBJ2-7, with 10 positions matching TRBD1. Germline-derived CDR1 and CDR2 are SEHNR and FQNEAQ (reference sequence). The CDR3 loop spans 15 amino acids. J lost 5 bases, V lost 1 base, and 5 bases had no gene match. DNA of the CDR3: TGTGCCAGCAGCTTAGTGACAGGGGGCATCCACGAGCAGTACTTC. It yields the protein CASSLVTGGIHEQYF.

This chain uses TRBV7-8 with TRBJ2-1; a possible D gene is TRBD2 (5 bases). With 3 bases removed from V and 3 bases from J, the gap between germline ends came to 9 bases. The CDR3 covers 14 residues. Per germline, CDR1 SGHVS and CDR2 FQNEAQ. CDR3 amino acids: CASSLEANYNEQFF. The DNA for the CDR3 is TGTGCCAGCAGCTTGGAGGCCAACTACAATGAGCAGTTCTTC.

The CDR3 DNA sequence: TGTGCCTGGAGATACCCCCGTCGCGGGACCTTTTTCGACGAGCAGTACTTC. Translated, it gives CAWRYPRRGTFFDEQYF. The V gene is TRBV30, the J gene TRBJ2-7; weak D call: TRBD2 (6 bases). There are 17 residues in the CDR3. V shed 3 bases and J shed 5 bases, with 26 bases lying between them. Germline lookup yields CDR1 GTSNPN and CDR2 SVGIG (reference sequence).

The V gene is TRBV7-2, the J gene TRBJ2-1; D gene unclear. CDR1 and CDR2 from the germline V gene are SGHTA and FQGNSA. The CDR3 runs 13 residues. The V end was cut by 2 bases, the J end by 5 bases, with 7 bases between. The CDR3 DNA follows: TGTGCCAGCAGCTTAAACCTGGACAATGAGCAGTTCTTC. Its protein product is CASSLNLDNEQFF.

This clone occurred once. This chain links TRBV7-9 with TRBJ2-7; 12 bases line up with TRBD1. The trim removed 1 base at V and 4 bases at J, leaving 5 bases unmatched. The germline V gene has CDR1 SEHNR and CDR2 FQNEAQ (reference sequence). CDR3 length: 16 amino acids. CDR3 nucleotides: TGTGCCAGCAGCTTAGGCCCGGGACAGGGGGCTTACGAGCAGTACTTC. Its protein is CASSLGPGQGAYEQYF.

This rearrangement joins TRBV5-1 to TRBJ2-3; TRBD2 matches 7 bases. V lost 1 base to trimming and J lost 0 bases; unmatched junction nucleotides: 2. The CDR3 consists of 15 residues. Germline CDR1 and CDR2: SGHRS and YFSETQ. The CDR3 protein is CASSLRTSSTDTQYF. The CDR3 DNA reads as TGCGCCAGCAGCTTGAGGACTAGTAGCACAGATACGCAGTATTTT. Using reference TRBV5-1 and TRBJ2-3 for the parts outside the CDR3, the full variable domain is KAGVTQTPRYLIKTRGQQVTLSCSPISGHRSVSWYQQTPGQGLQFLFEYFSETQRNKGNFPGRFSGRQFSNSRSEMNVSTLELGDSALYLCASSLRTSSTDTQYFGPGTRLTVL.

The DNA of the CDR3 is TGCGCCAGCAGTACAGCGGGAGGTACAGATACGCAGTATTTT. It translates to CASSTAGGTDTQYF. V is TRBV10-2 and J is TRBJ2-3; 9 positions match TRBD2. This CDR3 has 14 residues. Germline V gene lookup returns CDR1 WSHSY and CDR2 SAAADI. V lost 5 bases to trimming and J lost 3 bases; unmatched junction nucleotides: 3.

The chain carries TRBV6-6 and TRBJ2-3; no clear D gene. This CDR3 is built from 11 residues. Trimming took off 10 bases at V and 5 bases at J, with 10 bases between the two ends. The germline V gene has CDR1 MNHNY and CDR2 SVGAGI (reference sequence). CDR3: CATINIDTQYF. The CDR3 DNA reads as TGTGCCACCATTAACATAGATACGCAGTATTTT.

J is TRBJ1-1 and V is TRBV7-2; D perhaps matches TRBD1 (5 bases). The CDR3 sequence is 13 residues long. Germline V gene lookup returns CDR1 SGHTA and CDR2 FQGNSA. Trimming pared 3 bases from V and 5 bases from J, leaving 10 bases between. The CDR3 protein is CASSLDIGTEAFF. The CDR3 DNA follows: TGTGCCAGCAGCTTGGACATCGGTACTGAAGCTTTCTTT.

The genes are TRBV7-9 and TRBJ2-7; 9 nucleotides align to TRBD1. The J segment lost 0 bases and the V segment lost 7 bases, leaving 10 bases of the junction unmatched. This CDR3 comprises 16 residues. CDR1 and CDR2 (germline): SEHNR, FQNEAQ (reference sequence). The CDR3 DNA follows: TGTGCCAGCACCGGGTTTCGGGGACAGGGCTCCTACGAGCAGTACTTC. It specifies CASTGFRGQGSYEQYF.

The gene calls are TRBV11-2 and TRBJ1-1; 7 bases fit TRBD1. This CDR3 contains 16 residues. Germline values: CDR1 SGHAT, CDR2 FQNNGV. V dropped 2 bases and J dropped 1; count of bases not matched to a gene: 7. CDR3 protein: CASSLRGRQTNTEAFF. The CDR3 nucleotides are TGTGCCAGCAGCTTAAGGGGGCGGCAGACGAACACTGAAGCTTTCTTT.